A selection of T cell receptor beta chains follows, all from one sample in a study of Ad26.COV2.S vaccination and SARS-CoV-2 variants. This table comes from immunoSEQ multiplex PCR, and its TCRdb copy is limited to in-frame clones, with some not included. The sample includes about 680,000 clones, 80% to 90% seen only once; the top ten take nearly 1.5%. The specimen comprised peripheral blood, sampled in a trial of Ad26.COV2.S vaccine versus placebo. The receptors come from a person between 18 and 65 years old who received the Ad26.COV2.S COVID-19 vaccine or a placebo. Each CDR3 is given with its conserved first and last residue. The order of the fields is V gene, J gene, clone size, D gene, CDR3 protein, CDR3 DNA. A D gene is named only where the DNA matches it firmly. The size of a clone is reported for some rows only, either as once, few or many, or as a class for expanded clones.

TRBV5-1	TRBJ2-1	NA	TRBD2	CASRTQGGGYNEQFF	TGCGCCAGCAGGACCCAGGGCGGGGGTTACAATGAGCAGTTCTTC
TRBV20-1	TRBJ1-4	NA	NA	CSARGEKLFF	TGCAGTGCTCGGGGTGAAAAACTGTTTTTT
TRBV6-5	TRBJ2-3	NA	NA	CASSYSRSTDTQYF	TGTGCCAGCAGTTACTCGAGGAGCACAGATACGCAGTATTTT
TRBV4-3	TRBJ1-3	NA	NA	CASSQDLENTIYF	TGCGCCAGCAGCCAAGATCTGGAAAACACCATATATTTT
TRBV29-1	TRBJ2-2	NA	NA	CSVYLTGELFF	TGCAGCGTTTACCTTACCGGGGAGCTGTTTTTT
TRBV18	TRBJ2-7	NA	TRBD2	CASSLGLAGMDEQYF	TGTGCCAGCTCGCTGGGACTAGCGGGGATGGACGAGCAGTACTTC
TRBV6-2/TRBV6-3	TRBJ1-5	NA	NA	CASSPRGDQPQHF	TGTGCCAGCAGCCCCAGAGGGGATCAGCCCCAGCATTTT
TRBV5-1	TRBJ1-4	NA	NA	CASRKGGPLIATNEKLFF	TGCGCCAGCAGAAAAGGGGGGCCTCTTATTGCAACTAATGAAAAACTGTTTTTT
TRBV5-4	TRBJ2-1	NA	NA	CASSLGLEQFF	TGTGCCAGCAGCTTGGGGCTCGAGCAGTTCTTC
TRBV5-1	TRBJ2-5	NA	NA	CASSLASGGQETQYF	TGCGCCAGCAGCTTGGCCTCCGGCGGACAAGAGACCCAGTACTTC
TRBV7-9	TRBJ1-2	once	NA	CASSLAEGRLNYGYTF	TGTGCCAGCAGCTTAGCCGAGGGCAGACTTAACTATGGCTACACCTTC
TRBV19	TRBJ2-1	once	TRBD2	CASSVLAGGSNEQFF	TGTGCCAGTAGTGTACTAGCGGGGGGATCCAATGAGCAGTTCTTC
TRBV6-5	TRBJ1-1	NA	NA	CASNRLRGTEAFF	TGTGCCAGCAACCGCCTAAGGGGCACTGAAGCTTTCTTT
TRBV5-1	TRBJ2-1	NA	TRBD1	CASSSWPGTGNYNEQFF	TGCGCCAGCAGCTCCTGGCCAGGGACAGGGAATTACAATGAGCAGTTCTTC
TRBV2	TRBJ1-1	NA	NA	CASRSGLNTEAFF	TGTGCCAGCCGGTCCGGGTTGAACACTGAAGCTTTCTTT
TRBV12-3/TRBV12-4	TRBJ1-5	NA	NA	CASRIGGNQPQHF	TGTGCCAGCAGAATTGGGGGCAATCAGCCCCAGCATTTT
TRBV19	TRBJ1-6	NA	NA	CASSIRGPLVALHF	TGTGCCAGTAGTATCAGGGGTCCACTCGTGGCCCTCCACTTT
TRBV29-1	TRBJ1-2	NA	TRBD1	CSAVVDRGRAF	TGCAGCGCAGTAGTAGACAGGGGGCGAGCCTTC
TRBV19	TRBJ2-5	NA	NA	CASSTPYQETQYF	TGTGCCAGTAGTACCCCCTACCAAGAGACCCAGTACTTC
TRBV2	TRBJ1-1	once	TRBD1	CARRGQMNTEAFF	TGTGCCAGAAGGGGACAGATGAACACTGAAGCTTTCTTT
TRBV27	TRBJ2-5	NA	NA	CASSFWYQETQYF	TGTGCCAGCAGTTTTTGGTACCAAGAGACCCAGTACTTC
TRBV4-3	TRBJ1-5	NA	TRBD1	CASSQGFDRVNQPQHF	TGCGCCAGCAGCCAAGGATTTGACAGGGTGAATCAGCCCCAGCATTTT
TRBV9	TRBJ2-6	NA	NA	CASSVSGANVLTF	TGTGCCAGCTCGGTTTCTGGGGCCAACGTCCTGACTTTC
TRBV29-1	TRBJ2-7	NA	NA	CSVLSPAYEQYF	TGCAGCGTTTTAAGCCCAGCCTACGAGCAGTACTTC
TRBV4-3	TRBJ1-5	NA	NA	CASSQGVGASQPQHF	TGCGCCAGCAGCCAAGGGGTCGGGGCCAGTCAGCCCCAGCATTTT
TRBV6-2/TRBV6-3	TRBJ1-6	NA	TRBD1	CASSWGRQGNSPLHF	TGTGCCAGCAGTTGGGGCCGACAGGGGAATTCACCCCTCCACTTT
TRBV7-2	TRBJ2-1	NA	TRBD1	CASSLRDRSYVEQFF	TGTGCCAGCAGCTTAAGGGACAGATCTTATGTTGAGCAGTTCTTC
TRBV5-1	TRBJ1-4	NA	NA	CASSLEGREEKLFF	TGCGCCAGCAGCTTGGAGGGGAGGGAGGAAAAACTGTTTTTT
TRBV30	TRBJ2-7	NA	NA	CAWSRAYEQYF	TGTGCCTGGAGTAGGGCCTACGAGCAGTACTTC
TRBV2	TRBJ1-2	NA	NA	CASGDGDYGYTF	TGTGCCAGCGGGGACGGGGACTATGGCTACACCTTC
TRBV2	TRBJ2-6	NA	NA	CASSERRASGANVLTF	TGTGCCAGCAGTGAACGGAGGGCCTCTGGGGCCAACGTCCTGACTTTC
TRBV9	TRBJ1-2	NA	NA	CASSGGDIIRVNGYTF	TGTGCCAGCAGCGGAGGGGACATAATCCGCGTTAATGGCTACACCTTC
TRBV19	TRBJ1-2	few	NA	CASSPEGDNYGYTF	TGTGCCAGTAGTCCGGAAGGGGATAACTATGGCTACACCTTC
TRBV4-3	TRBJ1-1	NA	NA	CASSQGGSTEAFF	TGCGCCAGCAGCCAAGGGGGTTCCACTGAAGCTTTCTTT
TRBV12-3/TRBV12-4	TRBJ2-7	NA	NA	CASSSDSNEQYF	TGTGCCAGCAGTTCGGACAGCAACGAGCAGTACTTC
TRBV6-5	TRBJ2-3	NA	NA	CASSPGSHTQYF	TGTGCCAGCAGCCCAGGTAGTCATACGCAGTATTTT